This TCR beta chain was found in a study of blood T cell repertoires in COVID-19. With V trimmed by 6 bases and J by 4 bases, 4 bases remained unmatched. Per germline, CDR1 LNHDA and CDR2 SQIVND (reference sequence). The CDR3 loop spans 13 amino acids. TCRdb keeps only in-frame clones here, not all; method: immunoSEQ multiplex PCR. Among about 370,000 clones, 80% to 90% were seen once, and the ten largest hold 1%. The receptor was derived from a man younger than 35 who had recovered from COVID-19. The V call is TRBV19, the J call TRBJ1-2; 8 bases agree with TRBD1. Sequencing input: PBMCs or T cells enriched from blood (not recorded which). CDR3 sequence: CASSDRGTYGYTF. The CDR3 DNA follows: TGTGCCAGTAGCGACAGGGGTACCTATGGCTACACCTTC.